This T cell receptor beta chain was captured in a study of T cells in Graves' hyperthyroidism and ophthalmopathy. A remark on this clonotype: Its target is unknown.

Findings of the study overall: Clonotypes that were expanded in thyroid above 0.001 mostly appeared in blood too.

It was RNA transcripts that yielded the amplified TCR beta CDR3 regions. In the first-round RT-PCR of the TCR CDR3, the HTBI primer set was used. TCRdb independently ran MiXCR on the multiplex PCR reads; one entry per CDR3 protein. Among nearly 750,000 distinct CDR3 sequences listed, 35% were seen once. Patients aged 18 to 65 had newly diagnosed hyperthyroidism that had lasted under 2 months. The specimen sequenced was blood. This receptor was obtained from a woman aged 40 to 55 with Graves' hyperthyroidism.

The CDR3 region is CASSQGDQGPGNTIYF. The CDR3 coding sequence is TGCGCCAGCAGCCAAGGGGATCAGGGGCCTGGAAACACCATATATTTT. V gene TRBV4-3 combines with J gene TRBJ1-3, with D possibly being TRBD1 (6 bases). Germline V gives CDR1 LGHNA, CDR2 YSLEER. The CDR3 consists of 16 residues. Trimming removed 1 base from V and 2 bases from J, with 12 bases in between.